These 20 T cell receptor beta chains were sequenced from one sample in a study of T cell clonality in common variable immunodeficiency. TCRdb's copy holds only in-frame clones and misses some; the assay was immunoSEQ multiplex PCR. There are about 60,000 clones in the sample, none observed a single time. The sample was peripheral blood mononuclear cells. These TCRs come from a person between 18 and 70 years old in good health.

This clone was found many times. The DNA ends 3 residues before the CDR3 does, and the rest of the CDR3 is filled in from the germline J gene. The J gene is TRBJ2-4, the V gene TRBV30, with TRBD1 matching 9 bases. Germline CDR1 is GTSNPN and CDR2 is SVGIG (reference sequence). The CDR3 consists of 11 residues. V shed 5 bases and J 7 bases; nucleotides not matched to a gene: 0. CDR3 DNA, as far as it was read: TGTGCCTGGGACAGGGGGAACATT. Residues: CAWDRGNI. The entire CDR3 is CAWDRGNIQYF. Full variable domain (remainder filled in from reference TRBV30 and TRBJ2-4): SQTIHQWPATLVQPVGSPLSLECTVEGTSNPNLYWYRQAAGRGLQLLFYSVGIGQISSEVPQNLSASRPQDRQFILSSKKLLLSDSGFYLCAWDRGNIQYFGAGTRLSVL.

On this clone: The sequence runs out 3 residues before the end of the CDR3; the remainder is reconstructed from the germline J gene. The gene calls are TRBV2 and TRBJ2-7, with TRBD1 as a possible D gene (5 bases). This CDR3 is built from 14 residues. The germline V and J ends were trimmed by 7 bases and 4 bases, with 17 bases remaining between them. Germline CDR1 reads SNHLY; CDR2 reads FYNNEI. The CDR3 sequence is CASTYGRTRYEQYF. The CDR3 bases that were read are TGTGCCAGCACCTACGGCAGGACACGTTACGAG.

This clone was seen many times. The read comes to an end 3 residues before the CDR3 does, leaving the germline J gene to fill in the end. V and J are TRBV6-1 and TRBJ2-3; the D call may be TRBD1 or TRBD2 (6 bases each). V lost 2 bases and J 4 bases, leaving 16 bases between the germline ends. This CDR3 region has 16 residues. Germline CDR1 MNHNS, CDR2 SASEGT. This CDR3 is CASSERGTSAPDTQYF. The CDR3 bases that were read are TGTGCCAGCAGTGAACGCGGGACATCGGCCCCAGATACG.

This clone was recorded at least ten times. The read stops 3 residues short of the end of the CDR3; the missing end is completed from the germline J gene. The V and J genes are TRBV6-2 or TRBV6-3 and TRBJ1-2; possibly TRBD1 for D (6 bases). Germline-derived CDR1 and CDR2 are MNHEY and SVGEGT. Trimming removed 2 bases at V and 5 bases at J, with 18 bases between. This CDR3 comprises 16 residues. The CDR3 protein is CASSYLNGQPTYGYTF. Incomplete CDR3 DNA: TGTGCCAGCAGTTACCTCAACGGACAGCCTACTTATGGC.

This clone occurred many times. Coverage ceases 3 residues before the CDR3 finishes, and the germline J gene fills in the end. V usage is TRBV19 and J usage is TRBJ1-6, with 11 nucleotides matching TRBD1. This CDR3 is built from 15 residues. V dropped 3 bases and J dropped 10; count of bases not matched to a gene: 5. The germline V gene has CDR1 LNHDA and CDR2 SQIVND (reference sequence). The sequenced CDR3 bases are TGTGCCAGTAGTATCGGACAGGGGGCGAAGTCACCC. This gives the protein CASSIGQGAKSP. The entire CDR3 protein reads CASSIGQGAKSPLHF.

This clone was detected ten times or more. The CDR3 end lies 3 residues beyond the end of the read and is filled in from the germline J gene. This chain uses TRBV9 with TRBJ2-7; 15 nucleotides align to TRBD2. This CDR3 has 16 amino acids. V was pared by 3 bases and J by 2 bases, with 3 bases of the junction left unmatched. Germline V lookup: CDR1 SGDLS, CDR2 YYNGEE. The sequenced part of the CDR3 DNA is TGTGCCAGCAGCGCTGGACTAGCGGGAGGGCCCTACGAG. Protein sequence: CASSAGLAGGPYE. The full-length CDR3 reads as CASSAGLAGGPYEQYF.

This clone has more than one count but fewer than ten. The read ends 3 residues shy of where the CDR3 ends; the end is completed using the germline J gene. The chain carries TRBV25-1 and TRBJ1-1; tentative D call: TRBD1 (6 bases). Germline CDR1 and CDR2: MGHDK and SYGVNS. V lost 8 bases and J lost 4, with 17 bases in between. The CDR3 covers 14 residues. The part of the CDR3 DNA that was read is TGTGCCAGCGCCCTAAGTGGGGGCCTCACTGAA. It is translated as CASALSGGLTE. The whole CDR3 sequence reads CASALSGGLTEAFF.

This clone showed up many times. The sequenced fragment ends 3 residues before the CDR3 boundary, so the rest is inferred from the germline J gene. The chain recombines TRBV15 with TRBJ2-2; TRBD2 matches 11 bases. CDR1 is LNHNV and CDR2 is YYDKDF in the germline V gene (reference sequence). The V and J ends lost 2 bases and 4 bases, in that order; junction bases with no gene match: 0. The CDR3 has 15 residues. CDR3 loop: CATSRLAGGTGELFF. Incomplete CDR3 DNA: TGTGCCACCAGCAGACTAGCGGGAGGCACCGGGGAG.

At least ten counts were recorded for this clone. The read halts 3 residues ahead of the CDR3 end, with the missing end drawn from the germline J gene. The chain employs TRBV12-3 or TRBV12-4 and TRBJ2-1, with D tentatively TRBD2 (5 bases). There are 11 residues in the CDR3. Deletions cut 7 bases from V and 8 bases from J, with 9 bases between. CDR3 DNA (partial): TGTGCCAGCAACCTCGGGGATGAG. Translated: CASNLGDE. The whole CDR3 protein is CASNLGDEQFF.

The table lists this clone with many counts. The covered CDR3 bases are TGTGCCAGCAGCCAAGCTAGCGGCTACGAG. Residues: CASSQASGYE. The full CDR3 protein is CASSQASGYEQYF. The chain uses TRBV14 and TRBJ2-7; TRBD2 matches at 7 bases. The read is 3 residues too short to cover the CDR3 end, so that end is filled in from the germline J gene. The trim removed 1 base at V and 3 bases at J, leaving 0 bases unmatched. Looked up from germline, CDR1 is SGHDN and CDR2 is FVKESK. This CDR3 has 13 residues. Full variable domain (missing parts from reference TRBV14 and TRBJ2-7): EAGVTQFPSHSVIEKGQTVTLRCDPISGHDNLYWYRRVMGKEIKFLLHFVKESKQDESGMPNNRFLAERTGGTYSTLKVQPAELEDSGVYFCASSQASGYEQYFGPGTRLTVT.

This clone occurred many times. The junction departs from the called germline gene at one end, perhaps through a read error. The CDR3 extends 3 residues past the end of the read, so its final part is completed from the germline J gene. V gene TRBV4-2 combines with J gene TRBJ1-1; no firm D call. Germline V CDR1 and CDR2: LGHNA, YNFKEQ. CDR3 length: 14 amino acids. The covered CDR3 bases are TGCGCCAGCAGCCAAGGTCTTTCGGTACCTGAA. Translation: CASSQGLSVPE. The entire CDR3 sequence reads CASSQGLSVPEAFF.

At least ten counts were recorded for this clone. The sequence runs out 3 residues before the end of the CDR3; the remainder is reconstructed from the germline J gene. The rearrangement links TRBV6-2 or TRBV6-3 to TRBJ2-5; the match to TRBD1 covers 9 bases. The CDR3 has 15 amino acids. CDR1 is MNHEY, CDR2 SVGEGT, per germline. The V gene end was trimmed by 5 bases and the J gene end by 5 bases; junction bases not matched to a gene: 9. CDR3 DNA (partial): TGTGCCAGCAGTACGGGGGACAGGGCGGGCGAGACC. This sequence encodes CASSTGDRAGET. The whole CDR3 sequence reads CASSTGDRAGETQYF.

In its sample, this clone was seen many times. The missing CDR3 end, 3 residues past where the read stops, is filled in from the germline J gene. The chain joins TRBV7-2 to TRBJ2-3; D unclear. This CDR3 spans 13 amino acids. Germline CDR1 SGHTA, CDR2 FQGNSA. The ends were cut back, 4 bases at V and 0 bases at J, with 5 bases in the middle. The chain's CDR3 is CASSSGSTDTQYF. The CDR3 DNA, read in part, is TGTGCCAGCAGCTCCGGGAGCACAGATACG.

This clone was observed at least ten times. CDR3 DNA (partial): TGTGCCAGCAGCTTATGGGCTAGCGCCAACAATGAG. Its translation is CASSLWASANNE. The entire CDR3 protein reads CASSLWASANNEQFF. The J gene is TRBJ2-1, the V gene TRBV7-2; possibly TRBD2 for D (6 bases). The CDR3 end falls 3 residues outside the read, so it is completed with the germline J gene. CDR1 and CDR2 (germline): SGHTA, FQGNSA. The CDR3 extends over 15 amino acids. V lost 2 bases, J lost 5 bases, and 13 bases lay in between.

This clone was detected ten times or more. The read finishes 3 residues shy of the CDR3 end, and the germline J gene is used to complete it. The chain recombines TRBV7-2 with TRBJ2-1, with TRBD2 identical over 16 bases. J gave up 9 bases and V 6 bases, and 2 bases lay outside the gene matches. The CDR3 runs to 14 residues. Germline CDR1 is SGHTA and CDR2 is FQGNSA. The sequenced CDR3 bases are TGTGCCAGCAGGGGACTAGCGGGGGGGGGTGAG. This codes for CASRGLAGGGE. The entire CDR3 is CASRGLAGGGEQFF.

This clone was counted at least ten times. From the germline J gene comes the end of the CDR3, since the read stops 3 residues before it. The genes are TRBV30 and TRBJ2-1, with 8 bases lining up with TRBD1. The CDR3 contains 15 residues. Germline values: CDR1 GTSNPN, CDR2 SVGIG (reference sequence). V was pared by 2 bases and J by 4 bases, with 7 bases of the junction left unmatched. The CDR3 region is CAWSRSRQGYNEQFF. Incomplete CDR3 DNA: TGTGCCTGGAGTCGATCCCGACAGGGGTACAATGAG.

There are many counts of this clone. The CDR3 end lies 3 residues beyond the end of the read and is filled in from the germline J gene. The rearrangement links TRBV6-2 or TRBV6-3 to TRBJ2-7; D is perhaps TRBD1 (5 bases). CDR3 length: 13 residues. Trimming stripped 6 bases from V and 1 base from J, with 10 bases between. Germline lookup yields CDR1 MNHEY and CDR2 SVGEGT. CDR3 protein: CASSPGYSYEQYF. The part of the CDR3 DNA that was read is TGTGCCAGCAGCCCAGGGTATTCCTACGAG.

This clone was counted at least ten times. Germline is not matched at one junction end, which may reflect a read error. The read falls 3 residues short of the CDR3 end, and the missing part is taken from the germline J gene. V usage is TRBV4-2 and J usage is TRBJ2-3; 7 nucleotides agree with TRBD1. Germline values: CDR1 LGHNA, CDR2 YNFKEQ. This CDR3 is 16 amino acids long. Partial CDR3 DNA: TGCGCCAGCAGCCAAGGGACCGCTCAGGGGGCAGATACG. Its protein product is CASSQGTAQGADT. The complete CDR3 protein is CASSQGTAQGADTQYF.

Many counts were recorded for this clone. The read terminates 3 residues before the CDR3 end, so the remaining end is supplied by the germline J gene. The V and J genes are TRBV12-3 or TRBV12-4 and TRBJ2-3; 11 nucleotides align to TRBD2. V was clipped by 2 bases and J by 4 bases; unmatched bases: 5. The CDR3 is 16 amino acids. CDR3 DNA, as far as it was read: TGTGCCAGCAGTTTACGTCTAGCGGGAGGAGCAGATACG. Translated: CASSLRLAGGADT. The whole CDR3 is CASSLRLAGGADTQYF.

In this sample, this clone turned up many times. The sequenced part of the CDR3 DNA is TGTGCCACCTCATGGGGGACAGGGGGCTCCTACGAG. Protein product: CATSWGTGGSYE. The CDR3 reads in full as CATSWGTGGSYEQYF. This chain connects TRBV19 to TRBJ2-7; 11 nucleotides agree with TRBD1. The read ends 3 residues before the CDR3 terminus; that terminus is restored from the germline J gene. The V gene's germline CDR1 is LNHDA and CDR2 SQIVND (reference sequence). The CDR3 contains 15 residues. Unmatched junction bases numbered 8, after V lost 10 bases and J lost 0 bases. The whole variable domain, remainder taken from reference TRBV19 and TRBJ2-7, is DGGITQSPKYLFRKEGQNVTLSCEQNLNHDAMYWYRQDPGQGLRLIYYSQIVNDFQKGDIAEGYSVSREKKESFPLTVTSAQKNPTAFYLCATSWGTGGSYEQYFGPGTRLTVT.